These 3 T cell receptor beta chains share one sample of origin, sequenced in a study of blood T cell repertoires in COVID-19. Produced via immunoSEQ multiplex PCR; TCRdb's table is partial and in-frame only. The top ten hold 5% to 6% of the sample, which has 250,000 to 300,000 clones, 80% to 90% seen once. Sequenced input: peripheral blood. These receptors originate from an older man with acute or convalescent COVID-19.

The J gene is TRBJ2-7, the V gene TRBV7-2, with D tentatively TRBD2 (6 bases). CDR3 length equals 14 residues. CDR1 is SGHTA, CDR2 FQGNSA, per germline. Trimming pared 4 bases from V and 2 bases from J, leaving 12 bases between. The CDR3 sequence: CASSSGLIAYEQYF. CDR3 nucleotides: TGTGCCAGCAGCTCGGGACTGATCGCCTACGAGCAGTACTTC.

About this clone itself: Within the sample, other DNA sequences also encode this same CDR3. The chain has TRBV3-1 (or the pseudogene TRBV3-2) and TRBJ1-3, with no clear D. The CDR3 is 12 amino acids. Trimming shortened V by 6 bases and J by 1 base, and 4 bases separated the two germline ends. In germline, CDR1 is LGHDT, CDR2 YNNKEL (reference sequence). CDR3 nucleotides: TGTGCCAGCAGTCCTTCTGGAAACACCATATATTTT. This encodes CASSPSGNTIYF.

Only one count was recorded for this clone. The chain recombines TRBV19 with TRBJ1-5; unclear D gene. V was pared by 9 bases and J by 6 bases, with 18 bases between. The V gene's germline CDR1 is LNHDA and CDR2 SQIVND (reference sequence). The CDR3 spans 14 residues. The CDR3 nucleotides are TGTGCCAGCAATTTTCTAGTGTTAGGTCAGCCCCAGCATTTT. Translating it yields CASNFLVLGQPQHF.